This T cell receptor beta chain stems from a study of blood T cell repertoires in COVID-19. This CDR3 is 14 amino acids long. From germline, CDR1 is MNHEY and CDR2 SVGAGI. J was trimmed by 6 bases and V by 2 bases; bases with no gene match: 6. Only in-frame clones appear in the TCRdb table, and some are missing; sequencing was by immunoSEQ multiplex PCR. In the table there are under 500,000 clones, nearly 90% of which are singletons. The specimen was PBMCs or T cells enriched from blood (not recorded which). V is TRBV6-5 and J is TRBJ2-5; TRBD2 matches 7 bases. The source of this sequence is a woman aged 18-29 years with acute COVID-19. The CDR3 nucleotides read TGTGCCAGCAGTTACGCCGGGGGGATAAAGACCCAGTACTTC. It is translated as CASSYAGGIKTQYF.